This passage covers 22 T cell receptor beta chains from one sample sequenced in a study of T cell changes during pregnancy in multiple sclerosis. Repertoires were generated with immunoSEQ multiplex PCR, while TCRdb's copy carries only in-frame clones and drops some. The table has approximately 41,000 clones, nearly 90% seen once. Source: CD4+ T cells from peripheral blood mononuclear cells, taken in the second trimester of pregnancy. These TCRs come from a female donor with multiple sclerosis, enrolled in a pregnancy study.

This clone was recorded a few times. The genes are TRBV19 and TRBJ1-4, with a weak D call TRBD1 (5 bases). There are 14 residues in the CDR3. Germline V gene data show CDR1 as LNHDA and CDR2 as SQIVND (reference sequence). V was pared by 5 bases and J by 4 bases, with 11 bases between. CDR3 sequence reads: CASSDPGINEKLFF. The CDR3 DNA sequence: TGTGCCAGTAGTGACCCAGGGATTAATGAAAAACTGTTTTTT.

V and J are TRBV5-1 and TRBJ2-1, with 7 bases lining up with TRBD1. The germline CDR1 and CDR2 sequences are SGHRS and YFSETQ. The V segment lost 4 bases and the J segment 10 bases; nucleotides outside the gene matches: 11. The CDR3 covers 14 residues. CDR3 sequence reads: CASSGPGQTPEQFF. The DNA for the CDR3 is TGCGCCAGCAGCGGACCGGGACAGACCCCCGAGCAGTTCTTC.

CDR3 in amino acids: CASSPRWEGHAFF. The CDR3 region has the DNA TGTGCCAGCAGTCCGCGTTGGGAGGGTCACGCTTTCTTT. The rearrangement links TRBV27 to TRBJ1-1; no definite D call. The CDR3 spans 13 residues. Germline CDR1 and CDR2: MNHEY and SMNVEV (reference sequence). Trimming cost V 5 bases and J 11 bases, with 18 bases left between them.

This chain links TRBV28 with TRBJ1-2; D not certain. This CDR3 is built from 12 residues. Germline V gene sequence: CDR1 MDHEN, CDR2 SYDVKM. The V gene lost 8 bases and the J gene lost 1 base, with 8 bases spanning the gap. The CDR3 nucleotides read TGTGCCAGCTCTTCCCTTAACTATGGCTACACCTTC. Amino acids: CASSSLNYGYTF.

This clone was seen a few times. The chain joins TRBV19 to TRBJ1-2; 10 bases align to TRBD1. The V segment lost 5 bases and the J segment 3 bases; nucleotides outside the gene matches: 9. The CDR3 spans 16 residues. Germline CDR1 is LNHDA and CDR2 is SQIVND (reference sequence). Written as DNA, the CDR3 is TGTGCCAGTAGTCCGTCGGGACAGGGGATTCACTATGGCTACACCTTC. Its translation: CASSPSGQGIHYGYTF.

V gene TRBV5-1 combines with J gene TRBJ2-7; the match to TRBD2 covers 7 bases. J was trimmed by 5 bases and V by 0 bases; bases with no gene match: 8. CDR1 and CDR2 (germline): SGHRS, YFSETQ. The CDR3 is made up of 15 amino acids. CDR3: CASSLGDYFRDEQYF. CDR3 coding DNA: TGCGCCAGCAGCTTGGGGGACTACTTCCGAGACGAGCAGTACTTC.

This chain links TRBV6-1 with TRBJ1-2; no definite D call. Looked up from germline, CDR1 is MNHNS and CDR2 is SASEGT. The CDR3 length is 14 residues. Trimming left V 5 bases short and J 2 bases short, with 12 bases between. The CDR3 DNA sequence: TGTGCCAGCAGTCCCTCGACAACCAACTATGGCTACACCTTC. Amino acid sequence: CASSPSTTNYGYTF.

The chain joins TRBV4-1 to TRBJ1-1; D may be TRBD1 (5 bases). Germline values: CDR1 MGHRA, CDR2 YSYEKL. The CDR3 sequence is 15 residues long. With 0 bases removed from V and 3 bases from J, the gap between germline ends came to 11 bases. The CDR3 reads CASSQDTGSYTEAFF. CDR3 DNA sequence: TGCGCCAGCAGCCAAGACACAGGCAGCTACACTGAAGCTTTCTTT.

The chain recombines TRBV2 with TRBJ2-2; 7 bases map to TRBD1. Trimming removed 7 bases from V and 4 bases from J; junction bases left unmatched: 6. The CDR3 extends over 14 amino acids. Germline lookup yields CDR1 SNHLY and CDR2 FYNNEI. CDR3 loop: CASTEQGPTGELFF. CDR3 sequence (DNA): TGTGCCAGCACAGAACAGGGGCCCACCGGGGAGCTGTTTTTT. The full variable domain, in which reference TRBV2 and TRBJ2-2 provide the parts outside the CDR3, is EPEVTQTPSHQVTQMGQEVILRCVPISNHLYFYWYRQILGQKVEFLVSFYNNEISEKSEIFDDQFSVERPDGSNFTLKIRSTKLEDSAMYFCASTEQGPTGELFFGEGSRLTVL.

The chain combines TRBV18 with TRBJ2-7; 7 bases are shared with TRBD1. Germline V CDR1 and CDR2: KGHSH, LQKENI. With 2 bases clipped from V and 2 bases from J, the junction kept 9 bases outside the gene matches. This CDR3 region has 16 residues. The CDR3 region is CASSPSQGRGAYEQYF. CDR3 sequence (DNA): TGTGCCAGCTCACCATCACAGGGGCGCGGAGCCTACGAGCAGTACTTC.

The chain is built from TRBV6-6 and TRBJ1-5; 8 bases are shared with TRBD1. The germline CDR1 and CDR2 sequences are MNHNY and SVGAGI (reference sequence). Trimming removed 5 bases from V and 2 bases from J; junction bases left unmatched: 5. CDR3 length: 15 residues. CDR3 sequence: CASSPAGGGNQPQHF. The CDR3, as DNA: TGTGCCAGCAGTCCCGCAGGGGGCGGCAATCAGCCCCAGCATTTT.

The J gene is TRBJ2-2, the V gene TRBV27; 9 bases align to TRBD2. Germline CDR1 is MNHEY and CDR2 is SMNVEV (reference sequence). The J segment lost 3 bases and the V segment lost 7 bases, leaving 6 bases of the junction unmatched. The CDR3 spans 15 residues. The CDR3 is CASKGTSHYTGELFF. The CDR3 coding sequence is TGTGCCAGCAAGGGGACTAGCCATTACACCGGGGAGCTGTTTTTT.

V usage is TRBV11-3 and J usage is TRBJ2-7; D gene ambiguous. The germline V gene has CDR1 SGHNT and CDR2 YENEEA. V was clipped by 1 base and J by 0 bases, with 7 bases between them. The CDR3 runs 14 residues. DNA for the CDR3: TGTGCCAGCAGCTTAGTTTCCTCCTCCTACGAGCAGTACTTC. Its protein product is CASSLVSSSYEQYF.

This clone was found once. The rearrangement links TRBV10-3 to TRBJ2-2; D may be TRBD1 (5 bases). This CDR3 has 15 residues. Germline values: CDR1 ENHRY, CDR2 SYGVKD. Trimming pared 4 bases from V and 4 bases from J, leaving 13 bases between. CDR3 loop: CAISVGAGSTGELFF. The DNA of the CDR3 is TGTGCCATCAGTGTTGGGGCAGGTTCCACCGGGGAGCTGTTTTTT.

This clone was detected only once. V is TRBV4-2 and J is TRBJ2-1; a possible D gene is TRBD2 (6 bases). The germline V gene encodes CDR1 LGHNA and CDR2 YNFKEQ. This CDR3 comprises 16 residues. With 1 base removed from V and 8 bases from J, the gap between germline ends came to 18 bases. CDR3 residues: CASSQGGASVSDEQFF. The CDR3 DNA reads TGTGCCAGCAGCCAAGGAGGGGCTAGCGTTAGTGATGAGCAGTTCTTC.

V is TRBV27 and J is TRBJ1-5; 7 positions match TRBD1. The CDR3 runs to 15 residues. Per germline, CDR1 MNHEY and CDR2 SMNVEV (reference sequence). V gave up 6 bases and J gave up 2 bases; unmatched junction bases: 7. CDR3 residues: CASSLQGLGNQPQHF. CDR3 nucleotide sequence: TGTGCCAGCAGCCTACAGGGGCTGGGCAATCAGCCCCAGCATTTT.

The rearrangement uses TRBV7-2 and TRBJ1-1; TRBD1 might be the D (5 bases). Trimming shortened V by 3 bases and J by 6 bases, and 14 bases separated the two germline ends. The germline CDR1 and CDR2 sequences are SGHTA and FQGNSA. The CDR3 loop spans 14 amino acids. CDR3 DNA sequence: TGTGCCAGCAGCTTGGGCAGGGCTACCCCTGAAGCTTTCTTT. It is translated as CASSLGRATPEAFF.

This clone was detected only a few times. The genes are TRBV7-9 and TRBJ1-1; D ambiguous. V was clipped by 2 bases and J by 2 bases, with 3 bases between them. The germline V gene encodes CDR1 SEHNR and CDR2 FQNEAQ (reference sequence). This CDR3 region has 12 residues. The CDR3 spells CASSLSNTEAFF. As DNA, the CDR3 is TGTGCCAGCAGCTTATCAAACACTGAAGCTTTCTTT.

The chain employs TRBV27 and TRBJ2-7; TRBD1 matches at 10 bases. CDR1 and CDR2 from the germline V gene are MNHEY and SMNVEV (reference sequence). The CDR3 length is 14 residues. Germline trimming cut 4 bases from V and 6 bases from J; bases unmatched to any gene: 6. The CDR3 DNA reads TGTGCCAGCAGTTCACGACAGGGGGCGGGCGAGCAGTACTTC. Amino acids: CASSSRQGAGEQYF.

The V gene is TRBV29-1, the J gene TRBJ2-1; 7 bases line up with TRBD2. Trimming removed 2 bases from V and 0 bases from J; junction bases left unmatched: 4. The CDR3 extends over 15 amino acids. The germline V gene encodes CDR1 SQVTM and CDR2 ANQGSEA. The CDR3 nucleotides read TGCAGCGTTGAATCCTGGGGGGGCTCCTACAATGAGCAGTTCTTC. This codes for CSVESWGGSYNEQFF.

V usage is TRBV19 and J usage is TRBJ2-7; 10 bases align to TRBD1. The trim removed 1 base at V and 6 bases at J, leaving 6 bases unmatched. CDR1 LNHDA and CDR2 SQIVND come from the germline V gene (reference sequence). The CDR3 covers 15 residues. As DNA, the CDR3 is TGTGCCAGTAGTATAGCGGGGACAGGGGAGGCCGAGCAGTACTTC. It codes for CASSIAGTGEAEQYF.

V is TRBV9 and J is TRBJ2-7, with TRBD2 identical over 7 bases. The CDR3 length is 13 residues. V shed 0 bases and J 9 bases; nucleotides not matched to a gene: 6. CDR1 and CDR2 from the germline V gene are SGDLS and YYNGEE. CDR3 nucleotides: TGTGCCAGCAGCGTAGGGGAGGGGCGGGCGCAGTACTTC. This encodes CASSVGEGRAQYF.